This is a list of T cell receptor beta chains from one sample in a study of Ad26.COV2.S vaccination and SARS-CoV-2 variants. Clones were sequenced by immunoSEQ multiplex PCR, and TCRdb holds only the in-frame ones, with some missing. The sample lists 400,000 or so clones, approximately 91% occurring once. The material was peripheral blood, obtained in a trial of Ad26.COV2.S vaccine versus placebo. The receptors were gathered from a person aged 18-65 years who received the Ad26.COV2.S COVID-19 vaccine or a placebo. The conserved cysteine and the conserved F or W are not part of the CDR3 here.

v_gene: TRBV3-1/TRBV3-2
j_gene: TRBJ2-2
CDR3aa: ASSQDASLSGELF

v_gene: TRBV5-5
j_gene: TRBJ2-7
CDR3aa: ASSLLYPEPYEQY

v_gene: TRBV6-5
j_gene: TRBJ1-6
CDR3aa: ASSQSNGSPLH

v_gene: TRBV19
j_gene: TRBJ1-6
CDR3aa: ASSAVGNNSPLH

v_gene: TRBV6-5
j_gene: TRBJ1-2
CDR3aa: ASFSTGTGLYGYT

v_gene: TRBV12-3/TRBV12-4
j_gene: TRBJ1-1
CDR3aa: ASAFGRTEAF

v_gene: TRBV28
j_gene: TRBJ1-1
CDR3aa: ASSPTPGSPLDKEAF

v_gene: TRBV6-5
j_gene: TRBJ1-2
CDR3aa: ASREDRAYGYT

v_gene: TRBV7-9
j_gene: TRBJ2-5
CDR3aa: ASSLQGWQETQY

v_gene: TRBV7-2
j_gene: TRBJ2-7
CDR3aa: ASSLEPLGPYEQY

v_gene: TRBV4-1
j_gene: TRBJ1-3
CDR3aa: ASSQGSAGGFTGNTIY

v_gene: TRBV5-1
j_gene: TRBJ2-1
CDR3aa: ASSLQGGEQF

v_gene: TRBV3-1/TRBV3-2
j_gene: TRBJ2-7
CDR3aa: ASSQRQGSYEQY

v_gene: TRBV7-2
j_gene: TRBJ2-7
CDR3aa: ASSNRAPEQY

v_gene: TRBV2
j_gene: TRBJ2-1
CDR3aa: ASSIPEGSYNEQF

v_gene: TRBV6-5
j_gene: TRBJ2-7
CDR3aa: ASGVGQGYEQY

v_gene: TRBV28
j_gene: TRBJ1-1
CDR3aa: ASSFGTAAIEAF

v_gene: TRBV19
j_gene: TRBJ1-3
CDR3aa: ASSIRHSLENTIY

v_gene: TRBV5-4
j_gene: TRBJ2-3
CDR3aa: ASSPGRRTGTDTQY

v_gene: TRBV7-2
j_gene: TRBJ1-3
CDR3aa: ASSFGQLISGNTIY

v_gene: TRBV6-5
j_gene: TRBJ1-4
CDR3aa: ASSTGGKFEKLF

v_gene: TRBV5-3
j_gene: TRBJ1-4
CDR3aa: ARRHDRSGCGEKLF

v_gene: TRBV3-1/TRBV3-2
j_gene: TRBJ1-5
CDR3aa: ASSQATSPPNQPQH

v_gene: TRBV9
j_gene: TRBJ2-1
CDR3aa: ASASGVRVSYNEQF

v_gene: TRBV4-3
j_gene: TRBJ1-4
CDR3aa: ASSQHQGAGTNEKLF

v_gene: TRBV6-6
j_gene: TRBJ2-3
CDR3aa: ASRLTDTQY

v_gene: TRBV15
j_gene: TRBJ2-5
CDR3aa: ATSRATSGGKETQY

v_gene: TRBV27
j_gene: TRBJ1-4
CDR3aa: ASSPATETNEKLF

v_gene: TRBV4-2
j_gene: TRBJ2-1
CDR3aa: ASSHPRLAGADEQF

v_gene: TRBV2
j_gene: TRBJ2-5
CDR3aa: ASTGGETQY

v_gene: TRBV19
j_gene: TRBJ1-2
CDR3aa: ASSTDSPNNYGYT

v_gene: TRBV10-2
j_gene: TRBJ2-3
CDR3aa: ASSESDSTPTDTQY

v_gene: TRBV5-1
j_gene: TRBJ1-2
CDR3aa: ASSLGGAALYGYT

v_gene: TRBV28
j_gene: TRBJ1-3
CDR3aa: ASQGGGALSGNTIY

v_gene: TRBV5-6
j_gene: TRBJ2-3
CDR3aa: ASSLFLAGGLATDTQY

v_gene: TRBV18
j_gene: TRBJ1-3
CDR3aa: ASSPSTGNTIY

v_gene: TRBV4-1
j_gene: TRBJ1-5
CDR3aa: ASSQDGGQGQFNQPQH

v_gene: TRBV11-1
j_gene: TRBJ2-7
CDR3aa: ASSRGIGWYEQY

v_gene: TRBV18
j_gene: TRBJ1-2
CDR3aa: ASSPRPDREGDGYT

v_gene: TRBV6-1
j_gene: TRBJ1-5
CDR3aa: ASSEALNQPQH

v_gene: TRBV3-1/TRBV3-2
j_gene: TRBJ1-2
CDR3aa: ASSQDRTDYGYT

v_gene: TRBV29-1
j_gene: TRBJ2-7
CDR3aa: SVVAGGMEGEQY

v_gene: TRBV4-3
j_gene: TRBJ1-2
CDR3aa: ASSVQGTNYGYT

v_gene: TRBV10-3
j_gene: TRBJ2-3
CDR3aa: AISDAARQTDTQY

v_gene: TRBV6-6
j_gene: TRBJ1-1
CDR3aa: ASIRGLNTEAF

v_gene: TRBV11-3
j_gene: TRBJ2-2
CDR3aa: ASTHDPVAGELF

v_gene: TRBV4-1
j_gene: TRBJ1-5
CDR3aa: ASSQDPEGEPQH

v_gene: TRBV14
j_gene: TRBJ2-3
CDR3aa: ASSQVGGGLTDTQY

v_gene: TRBV24-1
j_gene: TRBJ1-4
CDR3aa: ATSDGQGATNEKLF

v_gene: TRBV25-1
j_gene: TRBJ2-3
CDR3aa: ASSELGAPGDTQY

v_gene: TRBV7-9
j_gene: TRBJ2-1
CDR3aa: ASSLLTGGLHEQF